This T cell receptor beta chain was recorded in a study of blood T cell repertoires in COVID-19. The CDR3 length is 15 residues. Germline CDR1 reads MGHRA; CDR2 reads YSYEKL. Trimming removed 3 bases from V and 3 bases from J; junction bases left unmatched: 5. Assay used: immunoSEQ multiplex PCR; TCRdb lists only in-frame clones, some missing. This repertoire shows approximately 70,000 clones, roughly nine tenths found once; its top ten account for around 3.7%. The clonotype comes from a woman aged 50 to 60 with COVID-19, enrolled during active disease. V and J are TRBV4-1 and TRBJ1-1; 9 nucleotides line up with TRBD1. Sequencing was carried out using peripheral blood. CDR3 nucleotide sequence: TGCGCCAGCAGCCACCCCGGGACAGGGTACACTGAAGCTTTCTTT. It translates to CASSHPGTGYTEAFF.